This T cell receptor (beta chain) originates from a study of vaccination and CD4 T cells after COVID-19. Study at large: Post-COVID specimens were obtained a median 101 days after diagnosis (range 35 to 161). Control cultures, each given a CEFX pool, an HIV-1 Nef pool, or no peptide, were included.

Sequencing of DNA taken from cultured CD4+ T cells relied on the Oncomine TCR Beta short-read assay. TCRdb re-analysed the PCR reads in MiXCR, keeping a single row per CDR3 protein. Of 20,000 to 25,000 distinct CDR3 sequences in the sample, about half are singletons; the top ten hold roughly 9%. The CDR3 runs to 15 residues. Germline V gene lookup returns CDR1 DFQATT and CDR2 SNEGSKA (reference sequence). V was pared by 6 bases and J by 10 bases, with 25 bases between. A word on this clonotype: Its target is unknown.

Treatment meaning: approximately 9-day PBMC culture with coronavirus spike peptide pools or control peptides (ViraFEST assay). Study-level points and caveats: Within the convalescent patients, spike mono-reactivity was found in 304 of 307 vaccine-specific clones. Data came from relatively few convalescent patients and lacked early post-infection timepoints.

This clonotype originated in a human donor who had recovered from COVID-19. The specimen was CD4+ T cells from blood, cultured in vitro. V is TRBV20-1 and J is TRBJ2-1; possible D gene TRBD1, 6 bases. CDR3: CSACVGADFRGEQFF. CDR3 coding DNA: TGCAGTGCCTGTGTGGGGGCCGACTTTAGGGGCGAGCAGTTCTTC.